This TCR beta chain was sequenced for a study of blood T cell repertoires in COVID-19. Overall study: Both acute and convalescent COVID-19 samples were obtained from the United States, Italy and Spain. The analysed material was cDNA or gDNA that came from T cells, B-cell-depleted T cells, or PBMCs.

Deletions cut 3 bases from V and 7 bases from J, with 18 bases between. Germline CDR1 and CDR2: LNHDA and SQIVND (reference sequence). This CDR3 has 16 residues. Libraries were prepared by immunoSEQ multiplex PCR; TCRdb keeps only in-frame clonotypes and omits some of them. The sample yields under 55,000 clones, about nine tenths seen once. This sequence joins TRBV19 and TRBJ2-2; D unresolved. The specimen sequenced was peripheral blood. The clonotype comes from a human donor in a cohort sampled during active COVID-19. The CDR3 is CASSIRVDSLGGELFF. CDR3 DNA sequence: TGTGCCAGTAGTATCCGGGTAGACTCCCTCGGCGGGGAGCTGTTTTTT.